The 16 T cell receptor beta chains given below trace back to one sample, sequenced in a study of read filtering for tumor transcriptome and immune sequencing. This library used approximately 0.4 ug RNA and molecular barcoded adaptors spanning alpha/delta and beta/gamma chains. One entry per CDR3 protein results from TCRdb running MiXCR on the reads. The sample comprises about 41,000 distinct CDR3 sequences, roughly 13% of which are singletons, and about 29% rests with the top ten. Sequenced: a population of CD138-negative cells sorted from bone marrow. The receptors stem from a donor older than 35 with multiple myeloma.

This clonotype showed up many times. The chain employs TRBV29-1 and TRBJ2-7; 9 positions agree with TRBD1. This CDR3 has 13 residues. Germline V CDR1 and CDR2: SQVTM, ANQGSEA. The V gene end was trimmed by 5 bases and the J gene end by 0 bases; junction bases not matched to a gene: 2. CDR3 sequence: CSVRDRDSYEQYF. CDR3 DNA: TGCAGCGTTAGGGACAGGGACTCCTACGAGCAGTACTTC.

On this clonotype: It may be a read error: a sequence one base away is much more abundant. The chain is built from TRBV6-2 or TRBV6-3 and TRBJ2-7; 10 positions match TRBD2. Unmatched junction bases numbered 12, after V lost 4 bases and J lost 3 bases. Germline CDR1 is MNHEY and CDR2 is SVGEGT. The CDR3 consists of 17 residues. The CDR3 loop is CASSFAISGRPVYEQYF. Here the CDR3 DNA reads TGTGCCAGCAGTTTCGCCATTAGCGGGAGGCCCGTCTACGAGCAGTACTTC.

The table lists this clonotype with many counts. The chain recombines TRBV7-9 with TRBJ1-4; D might be TRBD1 (5 bases). Trimming left V 1 base short and J 6 bases short, with 9 bases between. CDR1 is SEHNR, CDR2 FQNEAQ, per germline (reference sequence). The CDR3 runs to 14 residues. The chain's CDR3 is CASSLGDWDEKLFF. The CDR3, as DNA: TGTGCCAGCAGCTTAGGGGACTGGGATGAAAAACTGTTTTTT.

This clonotype was observed many times. The chain combines TRBV20-1 with TRBJ2-2; the D is unclear. Deletions cut 6 bases from V and 2 bases from J, with 19 bases between. CDR1 and CDR2 from the germline V gene are DFQATT and SNEGSKA (reference sequence). CDR3 length: 16 amino acids. CDR3 coding DNA: TGCAGTGCCCATCGCCCGGGCTCCCTAAACACCGGGGAGCTGTTTTTT. Encoded protein: CSAHRPGSLNTGELFF.

This clonotype is termed medium-sized. The chain combines TRBV5-8 with TRBJ2-1, with D maybe TRBD2 (5 bases). The ends were cut back, 4 bases at V and 8 bases at J, with 22 bases in the middle. The CDR3 consists of 16 residues. Germline V gives CDR1 SGHTS, CDR2 YDEGEE. CDR3 sequence: CASSEIRPRVLDEQFF. CDR3 bases: TGTGCCAGCAGCGAAATCCGGCCGAGGGTTTTAGATGAGCAGTTCTTC.

This clonotype has at least ten counts. The chain couples TRBV27 to TRBJ2-7, with TRBD1 as a possible D gene (6 bases). This CDR3 has 14 residues. V was cut by 6 bases and J by 4 bases, with 16 bases left in between. The V gene's germline CDR1 is MNHEY and CDR2 SMNVEV (reference sequence). The CDR3 sequence: CASSLQGSRYEQYF. In DNA, the CDR3 is TGTGCCAGCAGCCTACAGGGATCCCGTTACGAGCAGTACTTC.

The chain joins TRBV29-1 to TRBJ2-1; 9 bases map to TRBD2. The CDR3 consists of 14 residues. Trimming took 5 bases from V and 3 from J; bases not matched to a gene: 5. Germline V gene data show CDR1 as SQVTM and CDR2 as ANQGSEA. The chain's CDR3 is CSVQSGRFYNEQFF. The CDR3 DNA reads TGCAGCGTTCAAAGCGGGAGGTTCTACAATGAGCAGTTCTTC.

With respect to this clonotype: One end of the junction fails to match germline, which may point to a read error. J is TRBJ2-3 and V is TRBV7-9, with 8 bases lining up with TRBD1. The CDR3 totals 14 residues. Germline lookup yields CDR1 SEHNR and CDR2 FQNEAQ (reference sequence). The CDR3 sequence is CASSQDRATDTQCF. The DNA of the CDR3 is TGTGCCAGCAGCCAGGACAGGGCCACAGATACGCAGTGTTTT.

This clonotype was counted at least ten times. The chain carries TRBV5-1 and TRBJ2-2; D not resolved. The length of the CDR3 is 15 residues. Trimming took off 4 bases at V and 0 bases at J, with 10 bases between the two ends. Germline V CDR1 and CDR2: SGHRS, YFSETQ. The CDR3 loop is CASSPPPSNTGELFF. Written as DNA, the CDR3 is TGCGCCAGCAGCCCCCCGCCCTCGAACACCGGGGAGCTGTTTTTT.

Ten or more counts support this clonotype. The rearrangement links TRBV19 to TRBJ2-5; either TRBD1 or TRBD2 may fit D (5 bases each). CDR3 size: 14 residues. Germline V gene sequence: CDR1 LNHDA, CDR2 SQIVND (reference sequence). Trimming shortened V by 3 bases and J by 3 bases, and 11 bases separated the two germline ends. The CDR3 DNA reads TGTGCCAGTAGTATCCGGGGCGCCGAAGAGACCCAGTACTTC. Translation: CASSIRGAEETQYF.

The sample holds many counts of this clonotype. The chain couples TRBV7-2 to TRBJ2-7; 10 bases line up with TRBD2. The CDR3 has 15 residues. Germline trimming cut 0 bases from V and 4 bases from J; bases unmatched to any gene: 3. Germline V CDR1 and CDR2: SGHTA, FQGNSA. For the CDR3, the DNA is TGTGCCAGCAGCTTAGCGTCTAGCGGGAGTTACGAGCAGTACTTC. Translating gives CASSLASSGSYEQYF.

This clonotype has at least ten counts. The CDR3 DNA reads TGCAGTGCTAGAACCCTGACATGGAGTGAGCAGTTCTTC. Its protein product is CSARTLTWSEQFF. This rearrangement joins TRBV20-1 to TRBJ2-1; D gene uncertain. This CDR3 has 13 residues. Germline CDR1 and CDR2: DFQATT and SNEGSKA (reference sequence). V was clipped by 2 bases and J by 9 bases, with 14 bases between them.

This clonotype was picked up one time. This may be a read error, as it is one base from a much larger clone. The chain recombines TRBV6-1 with TRBJ1-1, with D maybe TRBD1 (6 bases). V shed 7 bases and J shed 4 bases, with 13 bases lying between them. This CDR3 contains 13 residues. Germline CDR1 reads MNHNS; CDR2 reads SASEGT. CDR3 sequence (DNA): TGTGCCAGCAAGAATACAGGGAGCACTGAAGCTTTCTTT. As protein: CASKNTGSTEAFF.

This clonotype was seen ten or more times. The rearrangement joins TRBV5-1 to TRBJ2-2; 8 bases match TRBD1. CDR1 and CDR2 from the germline V gene are SGHRS and YFSETQ. The J segment lost 2 bases and the V segment lost 7 bases, leaving 7 bases of the junction unmatched. The CDR3 consists of 15 residues. The CDR3 bases are TGCGCCAGCTCCAGGGGGCTCGGCAACACCGGGGAGCTGTTTTTT. Its translation is CASSRGLGNTGELFF.

On this clonotype itself: A far larger clone is off by one base, so a read error is likely. The chain employs TRBV6-5 and TRBJ1-4; D is unresolved. With the DNA end fitting TRBJ1-5 better, the J assignment may be wrong. This CDR3 contains 13 residues. Germline CDR1 and CDR2: MNHEY and SVGAGI. The DNA of the CDR3 is TGTGCCAGCAGCCGACTACTCCGTGATACGCAGCATTTT. Residues: CASSRLLRDTQHF.

This clonotype was counted at least ten times. This sequence joins TRBV2 and TRBJ2-2; 7 nucleotides agree with TRBD2. Trimming took 8 bases from V and 5 from J; bases not matched to a gene: 11. This CDR3 has 15 amino acids. CDR1 and CDR2 from the germline V gene are SNHLY and FYNNEI. The CDR3 bases are TGTGCCAGCCAGGTCGGAGCGGGACGTACCGGGGAGCTGTTTTTT. Amino acid sequence: CASQVGAGRTGELFF.